The 8 T cell receptor beta chains reported below all come from one sample, sequenced in a study of vaccination and CD4 T cells after COVID-19. Oncomine TCR Beta short-read sequencing was applied to DNA from cultured CD4+ T cells. Via MiXCR, TCRdb re-called the PCR reads, giving one row per CDR3 protein. The data hold tens of thousands of distinct CDR3 sequences, with around 68% observed a single time. Treatment indicated: roughly 11-day PBMC culture with coronavirus spike peptide pools or control peptides (ViraFEST assay). These receptors have no known antigen. This material consisted of CD4+ T cells from blood, cultured in vitro, taken before SARS-CoV-2 vaccination. The receptors originated from a human donor who received a COVID-19 vaccine.

The chain employs TRBV2 and TRBJ2-7, with TRBD1 identical over 9 bases. CDR3 length equals 14 residues. CDR1 and CDR2 from the germline V gene are SNHLY and FYNNEI. Trimming removed 4 bases from V and 3 bases from J; junction bases left unmatched: 4. The CDR3 nucleotides read TGTGCCAGCAGTGTAGACAGGGGGAACTACGAGCAGTACTTC. Translation: CASSVDRGNYEQYF.

This clonotype has only a few counts. The V gene is TRBV11-2, the J gene TRBJ1-6, with D unclear. Looked up from germline, CDR1 is SGHAT and CDR2 is FQNNGV. This CDR3 contains 18 residues. Trimming pared 1 base from V and 4 bases from J, leaving 17 bases between. The CDR3 DNA follows: TGTGCCAGCAGCTTAGTTTCGGCAGGTTTAGCTTATAATTCACCCCTCCACTTT. As protein: CASSLVSAGLAYNSPLHF.

The genes are TRBV6-1 and TRBJ1-1, with TRBD1 identical over 8 bases. The CDR3 contains 16 residues. Germline V CDR1 and CDR2: MNHNS, SASEGT. Germline trimming cut 7 bases from V and 1 base from J; bases unmatched to any gene: 11. CDR3 DNA: TGTGCCAGCAAACAGGGGCAGGGGGCCCGGAACACTGAAGCTTTCTTT. Translating gives CASKQGQGARNTEAFF.

The genes are TRBV20-1 and TRBJ2-7; D not certain. Trimming pared 0 bases from V and 1 base from J, leaving 7 bases between. CDR1 and CDR2 from the germline V gene are DFQATT and SNEGSKA (reference sequence). There are 13 residues in the CDR3. The CDR3 nucleotides read TGCAGTGCTAGAGATTATTTGTCCTACGAGCAGTACTTC. This sequence encodes CSARDYLSYEQYF.

The chain is built from TRBV7-2 and TRBJ1-2; D call uncertain. Looked up from germline, CDR1 is SGHTA and CDR2 is FQGNSA. The CDR3 has 13 residues. Deletions cut 3 bases from V and 1 base from J, with 6 bases between. The CDR3 reads CASSLVGNYGYTF. The CDR3 nucleotides are TGTGCCAGCAGCTTGGTGGGTAACTATGGCTACACCTTC.

The chain couples TRBV7-3 to TRBJ2-2; 9 nucleotides agree with TRBD1. V trimming: 5 bases; J trimming: 6 bases; junction bases outside the gene matches: 4. CDR1 SGHTA and CDR2 FQGTGA come from the germline V gene. This CDR3 spans 14 amino acids. The CDR3 sequence is CASSPGQGSGELFF. Here the CDR3 DNA reads TGTGCCAGCAGCCCGGGACAGGGCTCCGGGGAGCTGTTTTTT.

The chain couples TRBV20-1 to TRBJ2-3; D is uncertain. Per germline, CDR1 DFQATT and CDR2 SNEGSKA (reference sequence). Trimming stripped 0 bases from V and 1 base from J, with 14 bases between. This CDR3 has 16 residues. CDR3: CSARDDSRTRTDTQYF. CDR3 DNA: TGCAGTGCTAGAGATGATTCCAGGACCCGCACAGATACGCAGTATTTT.

To note about this clonotype: The junction does not match germline at one end; this may be a read error. The genes are TRBV7-2 and TRBJ2-1, with D perhaps matching TRBD2 (7 bases). The germline V gene has CDR1 SGHTA and CDR2 FQGNSA. The CDR3 loop spans 15 amino acids. CDR3 nucleotide sequence: TGTGCCAGCAGCTCCGGGGGGCGGTCGAACAATGAGCAGTTTTTC. Protein product: CASSSGGRSNNEQFF.